This T cell receptor beta chain was obtained from a study of CD8+ T cells in alopecia areata. Germline trimming cut 4 bases from V and 5 bases from J; bases unmatched to any gene: 15. CDR3 length equals 17 residues. CDR1 is LGHNT and CDR2 is FRNRAP in the germline V gene. Treatment given: oral pan-JAK inhibitor, 5-10 mg twice daily. Sequencing relied on a cDNA template that was reverse transcribed from extracted RNA. Generated by immunoSEQ multiplex PCR, the TCRdb table keeps only in-frame clones and is missing some. The sample yields 150,000 or so clones, 55% to 75% seen once. The sample was CD4+ T cells sorted from blood, taken at week 4, from a patient treated with tofacitinib. The J gene is TRBJ2-7, the V gene TRBV12-5, with 9 bases matching TRBD2. The clonotype comes from a human donor with alopecia areata. CDR3 residues: CASGSRSSGGPDHEQYF. Written as DNA, the CDR3 is TGTGCTAGTGGTTCCCGAAGTAGCGGGGGTCCGGACCACGAGCAGTACTTC.